These 16 T cell receptor beta chains were all obtained from the same sample, sequenced in a study of beta chain features in type 1 diabetes. Study results and limitations: Type 1 diabetes patients had TCRB CDR3s that were shorter (moderately but significantly so) in all four CD4+ subsets.

The antigens for these receptors are not known. Expressed TCRB transcripts were sequenced after all isolated RNA was converted to cDNA. Measured with immunoSEQ multiplex PCR; TCRdb has only the in-frame clones, and not every one. The sample carries 40,000 to 45,000 clones, roughly 70% recorded once. Sequencing was carried out using Tregs from blood. The receptor set was obtained from a woman between 18 and 30 years old with type 1 diabetes.

The chain combines TRBV5-1 with TRBJ2-7; D unresolved. V lost 3 bases and J lost 1, with 14 bases in between. Germline-derived CDR1 and CDR2 are SGHRS and YFSETQ. The CDR3 length is 15 residues. The chain's CDR3 is CASSSSQSRSYEQYF. CDR3 DNA: TGCGCCAGCAGCTCATCACAGAGTAGGTCCTACGAGCAGTACTTC.

J is TRBJ2-7 and V is TRBV4-3; 7 bases map to TRBD2. Germline CDR1 reads LGHNA; CDR2 reads YSLEER. The CDR3 length is 15 residues. With V trimmed by 0 bases and J by 2 bases, 4 bases remained unmatched. The CDR3 DNA sequence: TGCGCCAGCAGCCAAGAACTGGGAGGGGCCTACGAGCAGTACTTC. Protein product: CASSQELGGAYEQYF.

This clone came up a few times. This chain links TRBV7-6 with TRBJ2-3; 11 bases align to TRBD1. After removal of 4 bases from V and 5 bases from J, the junction contained 8 bases not matched to a gene. CDR1 SGHVS and CDR2 FNYEAQ come from the germline V gene. The CDR3 is 16 residues long. In DNA, the CDR3 is TGTGCCAGCAGCTCGAGGACAGGGGGCGGGGTAGATACGCAGTATTTT. It yields the protein CASSSRTGGGVDTQYF.

This chain joins TRBV11-2 and TRBJ1-3, with 8 bases that match TRBD1. The CDR3 length is 16 residues. V gave up 1 base and J gave up 3 bases; unmatched junction bases: 5. The germline V gene encodes CDR1 SGHAT and CDR2 FQNNGV. The CDR3 reads CASSLVGTGHGNTIYF. CDR3 sequence (DNA): TGTGCCAGCAGCTTAGTAGGGACAGGTCATGGAAACACCATATATTTT.

The chain joins TRBV7-2 to TRBJ2-1, with a tentative D call TRBD2 (6 bases). V lost 5 bases, J lost 3 bases, and 14 bases lay in between. From germline, CDR1 is SGHTA and CDR2 FQGNSA. The CDR3 loop spans 15 amino acids. The CDR3 region is CASSLAFGGYNEQFF. The CDR3 nucleotides are TGTGCCAGCAGCCTCGCTTTCGGGGGCTACAATGAGCAGTTCTTC.

The chain combines TRBV10-3 with TRBJ2-7, with 8 positions matching TRBD1. CDR3 size: 12 residues. Germline V gives CDR1 ENHRY, CDR2 SYGVKD. With 10 bases clipped from V and 7 bases from J, the junction kept 9 bases outside the gene matches. The CDR3 sequence is CASSTGVEEQYF. In DNA form, the CDR3 reads TGTGCCAGCTCGACAGGGGTGGAGGAGCAGTACTTC.

V gene TRBV5-6 combines with J gene TRBJ2-1, with TRBD2 matching over 10 bases. This CDR3 has 15 amino acids. CDR1 is SGHDT, CDR2 YYEEEE, per germline. With V trimmed by 4 bases and J by 2 bases, 3 bases remained unmatched. CDR3 bases: TGTGCCAGCAGCGCCGGACTAGCGGCCTACAATGAGCAGTTCTTC. It encodes CASSAGLAAYNEQFF.

This clone occurred a few times. The chain carries TRBV5-1 and TRBJ2-1; TRBD1 matches at 10 bases. J was trimmed by 6 bases and V by 0 bases; bases with no gene match: 3. The V gene's germline CDR1 is SGHRS and CDR2 YFSETQ. CDR3 length: 15 amino acids. CDR3 in amino acids: CASSLGDRGGNEQFF. CDR3 nucleotides: TGCGCCAGCAGCTTGGGGGACAGGGGAGGCAATGAGCAGTTCTTC. The full variable domain, with the rest looked up from reference TRBV5-1 and TRBJ2-1, is KAGVTQTPRYLIKTRGQQVTLSCSPISGHRSVSWYQQTPGQGLQFLFEYFSETQRNKGNFPGRFSGRQFSNSRSEMNVSTLELGDSALYLCASSLGDRGGNEQFFGPGTRLTVL.

The V and J genes are TRBV7-6 and TRBJ1-4, with unresolved D. The CDR3 has 14 residues. V gave up 2 bases and J gave up 8 bases, with 12 bases separating them. The germline V gene encodes CDR1 SGHVS and CDR2 FNYEAQ. The CDR3 here is CASSLRAGNEKLFF. In DNA, the CDR3 is TGTGCCAGCAGCTTACGTGCGGGGAACGAAAAACTGTTTTTT.

The chain combines TRBV7-9 with TRBJ1-6; D not resolved. The CDR3 has 10 residues. CDR1 is SEHNR and CDR2 is FQNEAQ in the germline V gene (reference sequence). Trimming left V 4 bases short and J 13 bases short, with 5 bases between. For the CDR3, the DNA is TGTGCCAGCAGCTCAGTCCCCCTCCACTTT. Its protein product is CASSSVPLHF.

The chain is built from TRBV5-4 and TRBJ2-3, with 8 bases lining up with TRBD1. Per germline, CDR1 SGHNT and CDR2 YYREEE (reference sequence). Unmatched junction bases numbered 0, after V lost 0 bases and J lost 3 bases. This CDR3 is built from 14 residues. CDR3 in DNA: TGTGCCAGCAGCTTGGACAGGGGGACAGATACGCAGTATTTT. Protein sequence: CASSLDRGTDTQYF.

This chain joins TRBV4-2 and TRBJ2-7; 9 bases fit TRBD1. The CDR3 totals 16 residues. Germline assignment: CDR1 LGHNA and CDR2 YNFKEQ. J was trimmed by 3 bases and V by 1 base; bases with no gene match: 7. The CDR3 DNA follows: TGTGCCAGCAGCCAAGTTGGGACAGGGTTCTACTACGAGCAGTACTTC. Residues: CASSQVGTGFYYEQYF.

This clone was detected a few times. The V gene is TRBV19, the J gene TRBJ1-5, with no clear D. CDR3 length: 15 residues. The germline V and J ends were trimmed by 6 bases and 0 bases, with 12 bases remaining between them. From germline, CDR1 is LNHDA and CDR2 SQIVND (reference sequence). The CDR3 region has the DNA TGTGCCAGTAGACCCACTGCGTATAGCAATCAGCCCCAGCATTTT. It codes for CASRPTAYSNQPQHF.

This clone was observed once. V usage is TRBV28 and J usage is TRBJ2-7; D might be TRBD1 (5 bases). Trimming left V 7 bases short and J 3 bases short, with 13 bases between. CDR3 size: 13 residues. Germline V gene data show CDR1 as MDHEN and CDR2 as SYDVKM. In DNA, the CDR3 is TGTGCCAGCAAGATAACAGGTTACTACGAGCAGTACTTC. Its protein product is CASKITGYYEQYF.

J is TRBJ1-1 and V is TRBV9, with 9 bases fitting TRBD1. The CDR3 contains 15 residues. CDR1 is SGDLS and CDR2 is YYNGEE in the germline V gene. Trimming at V came to 0 bases and at J to 4 bases, leaving 4 bases not matched to a gene. CDR3 amino acids: CASSVEGTGITEAFF. CDR3 bases: TGTGCCAGCAGCGTAGAAGGGACAGGGATCACTGAAGCTTTCTTT.

This chain links TRBV7-3 with TRBJ2-3; the match to TRBD2 covers 8 bases. The CDR3 covers 15 residues. The V segment lost 5 bases and the J segment 1 base; nucleotides outside the gene matches: 5. Germline CDR1 and CDR2: SGHTA and FQGTGA. CDR3 amino acids: CASSPSGYRTDTQYF. The CDR3, as DNA: TGTGCCAGCAGCCCTAGCGGGTACCGCACAGATACGCAGTATTTT.